Included here is one T cell receptor beta chain sequence, with context. Mismatch with germline at one junction end may stem from a read error. This sample also contains other DNA sequences that code for the same CDR3. CDR3 length equals 15 residues. In germline, CDR1 is MNHEY, CDR2 SMNVEV (reference sequence). Primers for the PCR totalled 60 Vbeta and 13 Jbeta. Sequencing used immunoSEQ multiplex PCR; TCRdb keeps in-frame clones, though not all of them. The sample lists 120,000 or so clones, approximately 80% occurring once. The data stem from a study of cytomegalovirus exposure and HLA in healthy donors.

The TCR originated in a young man in good health and CMV-seropositive. The specimen was PBMCs. The chain combines TRBV27 with TRBJ1-1, with TRBD1 matching 8 bases. CDR3 in DNA: TGTGCCAGCAGGCCGGGGCAGGGGGCGAACACCGAAGCTTTCTTT. Translating gives CASRPGQGANTEAFF.